A single sample gave rise to the 18 T cell receptor beta chains below, sequenced in a study of human thymus T cells. This table comes from immunoSEQ multiplex PCR, and its TCRdb copy is limited to in-frame clones, with some not included. The profile shows more than 70,000 clones, nearly 98% of them singletons. Surgeons resected thymus tissue during corrective heart surgery. Sequenced: thymus tissue. These receptors all stem from a boy in the first two years of life with a congenital heart defect but otherwise immunologically healthy.

This chain connects TRBV19 to TRBJ2-2; D is possibly TRBD2 (5 bases). Per germline, CDR1 LNHDA and CDR2 SQIVND (reference sequence). The CDR3 is made up of 12 amino acids. Between the trimmed V and J ends, which lost 9 bases and 6 bases, there was a span of 11 bases. The CDR3 DNA reads as TGTGCCAGCACTAGTTTTCCCGGGGAGCTGTTTTTT. This translates into CASTSFPGELFF.

The chain links TRBV4-2 to TRBJ2-3, with no clear D. Germline lookup yields CDR1 LGHNA and CDR2 YNFKEQ. Trimming pared 1 base from V and 3 bases from J, leaving 17 bases between. This CDR3 comprises 17 residues. The CDR3 here is CASSQGSYSPATDTQYF. The CDR3, as DNA: TGTGCCAGCAGCCAAGGCTCCTACTCCCCCGCAACAGATACGCAGTATTTT.

The CDR3, as DNA: TGTGCCAGCAGCCGCGAGCCGGGACAGGCGGGAGAGACCCAGTACTTC. Residues: CASSREPGQAGETQYF. The chain joins TRBV7-2 to TRBJ2-5, with 8 bases that match TRBD1. The CDR3 has 16 residues. J gave up 4 bases and V 5 bases, and 12 bases lay outside the gene matches. The germline gives CDR1 SGHTA, CDR2 FQGNSA. Full variable domain (outside the CDR3, taken from reference TRBV7-2 and TRBJ2-5): GAGVSQSPSNKVTEKGKDVELRCDPISGHTALYWYRQSLGQGLEFLIYFQGNSAPDKSGLPSDRFSAERTGGSVSTLTIQRTQQEDSAVYLCASSREPGQAGETQYFGPGTRLLVL.

Only one count was recorded for this clone. The J gene is TRBJ2-5, the V gene TRBV5-6; D is tentatively TRBD1 or TRBD2 (5 bases each). This CDR3 contains 14 residues. In germline, CDR1 is SGHDT, CDR2 YYEEEE. The V and J ends lost 4 bases and 1 base respectively, with 11 bases between them. The CDR3 nucleotides read TGTGCCAGCAGCGACCGGGACGGCCAAGAGACCCAGTACTTC. Translating gives CASSDRDGQETQYF.

The chain is built from TRBV6-6 and TRBJ2-7, with 7 bases that match TRBD2. CDR1 is MNHNY, CDR2 SVGAGI, per germline (reference sequence). With 4 bases clipped from V and 2 bases from J, the junction kept 8 bases outside the gene matches. The CDR3 has 15 amino acids. The CDR3, as DNA: TGTGCCAGCAGTTCCTTAGCGGGTTCAACCTACGAGCAGTACTTC. Residues: CASSSLAGSTYEQYF.

The CDR3: CASSLEGTGTVNTDTQYF. CDR3 bases: TGTGCCAGCAGCTTAGAGGGGACCGGGACAGTAAACACAGATACGCAGTATTTT. The V call is TRBV11-3, the J call TRBJ2-3; 7 nucleotides match TRBD1. Germline V gene sequence: CDR1 SGHNT, CDR2 YENEEA. J lost 2 bases, V lost 0 bases, and 11 bases had no gene match. This CDR3 contains 18 residues.

The chain couples TRBV28 to TRBJ2-7, with 14 bases matching TRBD2. CDR3 length equals 19 residues. V was clipped by 0 bases and J by 0 bases; unmatched bases: 7. The germline gives CDR1 MDHEN, CDR2 SYDVKM. This CDR3 is CASSLWGLAGEISSYEQYF. The CDR3 DNA reads as TGTGCCAGCAGTTTATGGGGACTAGCGGGAGAGATCAGCTCCTACGAGCAGTACTTC.

The chain uses TRBV30 and TRBJ1-5, with D maybe TRBD1 (5 bases). Germline-derived CDR1 and CDR2 are GTSNPN and SVGIG (reference sequence). Trimming removed 0 bases at V and 4 bases at J, with 10 bases between. The length of the CDR3 is 14 residues. The CDR3 DNA reads TGTGCCTGGAGTGTACATAGGGGAAATCAGCCCCAGCATTTT. Translation: CAWSVHRGNQPQHF. Together with reference TRBV30 and TRBJ1-5, the CDR3 gives the full variable domain: SQTIHQWPATLVQPVGSPLSLECTVEGTSNPNLYWYRQAAGRGLQLLFYSVGIGQISSEVPQNLSASRPQDRQFILSSKKLLLSDSGFYLCAWSVHRGNQPQHFGDGTRLSIL.

The chain carries TRBV28 and TRBJ1-3; 8 nucleotides agree with TRBD1. The CDR3 is 15 residues long. V lost 5 bases, J lost 4 bases, and 7 bases stayed unmatched. Germline loops: CDR1 MDHEN, CDR2 SYDVKM. The CDR3 nucleotides read TGTGCCAGCAGTCTAGACAGGGGTGCGGGAAACACCATATATTTT. Its protein product is CASSLDRGAGNTIYF.

This chain connects TRBV2 to TRBJ2-7; D remains ambiguous. Trimming took 5 bases from V and 3 from J, leaving 8 bases between them. Germline loops: CDR1 SNHLY, CDR2 FYNNEI. The CDR3 loop spans 12 amino acids. CDR3 residues: CASSSGIYEQYF. CDR3 nucleotide sequence: TGTGCCAGCAGTTCTGGAATCTACGAGCAGTACTTC.

The rearrangement joins TRBV27 to TRBJ2-1; D is uncertain. V lost 0 bases to trimming and J lost 4 bases, with 19 bases between them. The V gene's germline CDR1 is MNHEY and CDR2 SMNVEV (reference sequence). The CDR3 is 18 residues long. CDR3 sequence (DNA): TGTGCCAGCAGTTTATCTTCCTCCCACGGCAGGCTTTACAATGAGCAGTTCTTC. This sequence encodes CASSLSSSHGRLYNEQFF.

The CDR3 sequence is CASRWGEKKPQHF. CDR3 nucleotide sequence: TGTGCCAGCAGATGGGGGGAAAAAAAGCCCCAGCATTTT. The rearrangement joins TRBV2 to TRBJ1-5, with D possibly TRBD1 on 5 matching bases. V was pared by 6 bases and J by 8 bases, with 14 bases between. The CDR3 totals 13 residues. Germline CDR1 is SNHLY and CDR2 is FYNNEI.

The J gene is TRBJ2-3, the V gene TRBV4-1; possibly TRBD2 for D (6 bases). Trimming removed 2 bases at V and 6 bases at J, with 6 bases between. CDR3 length: 12 amino acids. Germline CDR1 reads MGHRA; CDR2 reads YSYEKL. The CDR3 region has the DNA TGCGCCAGCAGCCAACGGGGGGATACGCAGTATTTT. It is translated as CASSQRGDTQYF.

The V and J genes are TRBV6-5 and TRBJ2-1; D gene ambiguous. Trimming removed 3 bases at V and 2 bases at J, with 14 bases between. Germline lookup yields CDR1 MNHEY and CDR2 SVGAGI. The CDR3 is 16 residues long. CDR3 coding DNA: TGTGCCAGCAGTTATTCGGACCCGGCTCCCTACAATGAGCAGTTCTTC. This translates into CASSYSDPAPYNEQFF.

This chain links TRBV21-1 with TRBJ2-2; no DNA check was done on the table's D call, TRBD2. TRBV21-1 is a pseudogene locus. This CDR3 is built from 17 residues. The CDR3 is CASSRALAGEVTGELFF. The CDR3 DNA follows: TGTGCCAGCAGCAGAGCCCTAGCGGGAGAAGTAACCGGGGAGCTGTTTTTT.

V and J are TRBV7-9 and TRBJ2-1; unclear D gene. The CDR3 is 14 residues long. The V end was cut by 5 bases, the J end by 8 bases, with 16 bases between. Germline CDR1 and CDR2: SEHNR and FQNEAQ (reference sequence). CDR3 residues: CASSPLMILDEQFF. The CDR3 bases are TGTGCCAGCAGCCCCCTAATGATTTTGGATGAGCAGTTCTTC.

The V gene is TRBV30, the J gene TRBJ1-3; D is perhaps TRBD1 (5 bases). The germline gives CDR1 GTSNPN, CDR2 SVGIG (reference sequence). V dropped 0 bases and J dropped 7 bases, with 16 bases sitting between them. This CDR3 has 15 amino acids. The CDR3 coding sequence is TGTGCCTGGAGTGTTGTGGGGGTTATGGGGAACACCATATATTTT. Translated, it gives CAWSVVGVMGNTIYF.

The chain couples TRBV11-3 to TRBJ2-5, with D tentatively TRBD2 (6 bases). CDR3 size: 17 residues. Trimming removed 5 bases at V and 3 bases at J, with 22 bases between. In germline, CDR1 is SGHNT, CDR2 YENEEA. The CDR3 sequence is CASSRETVRGGEETQYF. In nucleotides, the CDR3 is TGTGCCAGCAGCCGAGAAACCGTCCGGGGAGGCGAAGAGACCCAGTACTTC.